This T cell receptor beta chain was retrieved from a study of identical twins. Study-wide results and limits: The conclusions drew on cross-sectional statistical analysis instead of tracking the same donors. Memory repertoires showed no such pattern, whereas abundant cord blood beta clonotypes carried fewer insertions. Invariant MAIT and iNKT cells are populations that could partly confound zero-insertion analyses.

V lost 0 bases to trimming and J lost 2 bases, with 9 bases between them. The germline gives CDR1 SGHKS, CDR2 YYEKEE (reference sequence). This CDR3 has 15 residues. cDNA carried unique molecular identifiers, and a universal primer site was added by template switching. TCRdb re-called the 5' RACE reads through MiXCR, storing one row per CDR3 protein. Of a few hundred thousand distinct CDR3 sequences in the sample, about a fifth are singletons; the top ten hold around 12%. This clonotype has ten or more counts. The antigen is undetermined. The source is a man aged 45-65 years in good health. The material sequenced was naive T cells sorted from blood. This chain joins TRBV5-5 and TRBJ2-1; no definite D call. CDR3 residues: CASSLVAPAYNEQFF. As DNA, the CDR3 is TGTGCCAGCAGCTTGGTTGCCCCGGCCTACAATGAGCAGTTCTTC. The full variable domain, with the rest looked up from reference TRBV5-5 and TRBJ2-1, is DAGVTQSPTHLIKTRGQQVTLRCSPISGHKSVSWYQQVLGQGPQFIFQYYEKEERGRGNFPDRFSARQFPNYSSELNVNALLLGDSALYLCASSLVAPAYNEQFFGPGTRLTVL.